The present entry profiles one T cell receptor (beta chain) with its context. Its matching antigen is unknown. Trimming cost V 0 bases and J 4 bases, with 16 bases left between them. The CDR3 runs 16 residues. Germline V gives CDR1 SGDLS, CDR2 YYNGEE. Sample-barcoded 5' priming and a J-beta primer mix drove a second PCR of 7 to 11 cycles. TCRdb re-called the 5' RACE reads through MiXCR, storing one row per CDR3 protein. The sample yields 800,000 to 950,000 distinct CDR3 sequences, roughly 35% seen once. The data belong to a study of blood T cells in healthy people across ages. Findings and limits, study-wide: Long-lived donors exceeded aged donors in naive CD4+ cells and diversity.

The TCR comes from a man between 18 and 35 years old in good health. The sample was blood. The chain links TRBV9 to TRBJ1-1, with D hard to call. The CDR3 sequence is CASSVAGDPPGTEAFF. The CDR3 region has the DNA TGTGCCAGCAGCGTAGCCGGGGATCCTCCGGGCACTGAAGCTTTCTTT.